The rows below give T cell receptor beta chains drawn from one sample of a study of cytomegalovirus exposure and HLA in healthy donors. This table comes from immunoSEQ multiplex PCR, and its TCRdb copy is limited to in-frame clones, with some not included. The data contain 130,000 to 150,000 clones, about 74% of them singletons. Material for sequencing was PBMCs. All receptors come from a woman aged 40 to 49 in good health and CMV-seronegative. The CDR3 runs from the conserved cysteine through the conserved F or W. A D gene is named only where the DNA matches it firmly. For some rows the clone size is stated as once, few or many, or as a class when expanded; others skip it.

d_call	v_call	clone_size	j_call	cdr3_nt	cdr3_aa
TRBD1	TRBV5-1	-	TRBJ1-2	TGCGCCAGCAGCCCGACAGGGGGCCATGTCTATGGCTACACCTTC	CASSPTGGHVYGYTF
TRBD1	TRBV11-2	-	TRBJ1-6	TGTGCCAGCAGCCTTTCCGGGACAGGGGGTTACAGATATTCACCCCTCCACTTT	CASSLSGTGGYRYSPLHF
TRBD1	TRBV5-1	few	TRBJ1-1	TGCGCCAGCAGCCAAACAGGGGGGAACACTGAAGCTTTCTTT	CASSQTGGNTEAFF
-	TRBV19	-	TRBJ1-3	TGTGCCAGTAGTAAGGGGGACGGCGTTATAGGAAACACCATATATTTT	CASSKGDGVIGNTIYF
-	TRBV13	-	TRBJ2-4	TGTGCCAGCAGCCTAGGGGGAGAGGTCAAAAACATTCAGTACTTC	CASSLGGEVKNIQYF
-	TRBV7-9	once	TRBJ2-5	TGTGCCAGCAGCTTAGACTGGCTCCAAGAGGCCCAGTACTTC	CASSLDWLQEAQYF
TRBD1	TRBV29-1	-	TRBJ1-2	TGCAGCGTGCAGGGGGGACAGGACTATGGCTACACCTTC	CSVQGGQDYGYTF
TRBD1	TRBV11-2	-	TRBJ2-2	TGTGCCAGCAGCTTAGCCCCGGGACAGGGGAACACCGGGGAGCTGTTTTTT	CASSLAPGQGNTGELFF
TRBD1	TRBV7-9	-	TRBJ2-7	TGTGCCAGCAATGTAGGGACAGGGGGGGACGAGCAGTACTTC	CASNVGTGGDEQYF
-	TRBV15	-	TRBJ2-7	TGTGCCACCAGCGGACACAGGCCTCTCTCCTACGAGCAGTACTTC	CATSGHRPLSYEQYF
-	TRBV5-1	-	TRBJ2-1	TGCGCCAGCAGCTTGTCTTGGACACTTAATAATGAGCAGTTCTTC	CASSLSWTLNNEQFF
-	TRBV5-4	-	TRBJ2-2	TGTGCCAGCAGCCCCCAGAACACCGGGGAGCTGTTTTTT	CASSPQNTGELFF
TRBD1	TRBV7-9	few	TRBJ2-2	TGTGCCAGCAGCTTAGAGACAGGGGGCTCGGTGTACGTGCTGTTTTTT	CASSLETGGSVYVLFF
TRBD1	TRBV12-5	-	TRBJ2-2	TGTGCTAGTGGTTTGGCCTCCGGACAGGGCCCCGGGGAGCTGTTTTTT	CASGLASGQGPGELFF
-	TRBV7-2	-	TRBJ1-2	TGTGCCAGCAGCGGGGGGATCGGGGCTGGCTACACCTTC	CASSGGIGAGYTF
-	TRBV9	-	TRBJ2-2	-	CASSVFWPGLSVNTGELFF
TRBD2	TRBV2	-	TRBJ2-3	TGTGCCAGCAACCCGGGACTAGCGGGGGGGAACACGGAGTATTTT	CASNPGLAGGNTEYF
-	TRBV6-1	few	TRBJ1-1	TGTGCCAGCACCCTTCCCGGGGGTCGGACTGAAGCTTTCTTT	CASTLPGGRTEAFF
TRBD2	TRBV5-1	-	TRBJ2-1	TGCGCCAGCAGCTCGGGGACTAGCGGGGGAAGCTACAATGAGCAGTTCTTC	CASSSGTSGGSYNEQFF
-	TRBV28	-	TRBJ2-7	TGTGCCAGCACCAGAGGGAGCTCCTACGAGCAGTACTTC	CASTRGSSYEQYF
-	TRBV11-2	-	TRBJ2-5	TGTGCCAGCGGGGAGGAGACCCAGTACTTC	CASGEETQYF
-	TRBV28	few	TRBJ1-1	TGTGCCAGCAGTTTTGTGGGGGGATACACTGAAGCTTTCTTT	CASSFVGGYTEAFF
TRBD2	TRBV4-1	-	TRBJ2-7	TGCGCCAGCAGCCAAGACCAGTCGGGAGGGAGGTTCGAGCAGTACTTC	CASSQDQSGGRFEQYF
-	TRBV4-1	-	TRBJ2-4	TGCGCCAGCAGCCAAGATCTGACTAAACTAGCCAAAAACATTCAGTACTTC	CASSQDLTKLAKNIQYF
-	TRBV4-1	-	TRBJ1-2	TGCGCCAGCAGCCAAGATCCGGGGAACTATGGCTACACCTTC	CASSQDPGNYGYTF
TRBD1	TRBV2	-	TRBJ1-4	TGTGCCACATGGACAGGTCCGAATGAAAAACTGTTTTTT	CATWTGPNEKLFF
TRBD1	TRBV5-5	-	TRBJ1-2	TGTGCCAGCAGCCCCGCCTCACAGGGGCATGGCTACACCTTC	CASSPASQGHGYTF
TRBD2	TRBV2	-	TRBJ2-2	TGTGCCAGCAGTTACGGACTAGCGGGCCCAACCGGGGAGCTGTTTTTT	CASSYGLAGPTGELFF
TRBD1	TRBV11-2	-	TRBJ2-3	TGTGCCAGCAGCTTGGGACAGTTCACAGATACGCAGTATTTT	CASSLGQFTDTQYF
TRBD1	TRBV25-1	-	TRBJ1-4	TGTGCCAGCAGTGAAAGTTCCAGGGGGCAACTAGAAAAACTGTTTTTT	CASSESSRGQLEKLFF
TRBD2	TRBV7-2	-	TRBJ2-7	TGTGCCAGCAGCTTCATGGTACTAGCGGTAACCTACGAGCAGTACTTC	CASSFMVLAVTYEQYF
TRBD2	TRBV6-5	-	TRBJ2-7	TGTGCCAGCAGTACCCCGGGACTAGCGGGGAACGAGCAGTACTTC	CASSTPGLAGNEQYF
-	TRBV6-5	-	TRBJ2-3	TGTGCCAGCAGCCCTATTGGGACTACAGATACGCAGTATTTT	CASSPIGTTDTQYF
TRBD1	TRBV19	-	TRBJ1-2	TGTGCCAGTAGTAACCAGTACAGGGGGGGCTACACCTTC	CASSNQYRGGYTF
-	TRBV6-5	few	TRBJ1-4	TGTGCCAGCAGCCGACGGGGGGCGACTAATGAAAAACTGTTTTTT	CASSRRGATNEKLFF
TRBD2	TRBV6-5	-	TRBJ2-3	TGTGCCAGCGGGTTACTAGCGGGGGGCACAGATACGCAGTATTTT	CASGLLAGGTDTQYF
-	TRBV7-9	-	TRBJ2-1	TGTTCCAGCAGCCTCTCCTACAATGAGCAGTTCTTC	CSSSLSYNEQFF
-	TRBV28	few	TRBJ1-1	TGTGCCAGCAGCCAAATCCGGGGGGGTGGCACTGAAGCTTTCTTT	CASSQIRGGGTEAFF
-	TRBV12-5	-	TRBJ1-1	TGTGCTAGTGGTTTCTACCACCGGGGAGGAGCTGAAGCTTTCTTT	CASGFYHRGGAEAFF
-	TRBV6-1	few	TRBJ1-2	TGTGCCAGCAGTGAAAAGTTTTACACCTATGGCTACACCTTC	CASSEKFYTYGYTF
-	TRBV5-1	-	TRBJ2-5	TGCGCCAGCAGACCTACCGAGGGCGAGACCCAGTACTTC	CASRPTEGETQYF
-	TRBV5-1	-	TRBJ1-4	TGCGCCAGCAAGCTCGGGGGTTCAACTAATGAAAAACTGTTTTTT	CASKLGGSTNEKLFF
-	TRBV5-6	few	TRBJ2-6	TGTGCCAGCAGCCCAGGGTCTGGGGCCAACGTCCTGACTTTC	CASSPGSGANVLTF
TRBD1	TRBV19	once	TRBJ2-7	TGTGCCAGCAGTCCCCGGGACAGAACCTACGAGCAGTACTTC	CASSPRDRTYEQYF
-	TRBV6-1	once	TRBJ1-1	TGTGCCAGCAAACCTCGACGAGGGCTGAACACTGAAGCTTTCTTT	CASKPRRGLNTEAFF
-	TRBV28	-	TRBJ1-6	TGTGCCAGCAAGGACAGTAGGTATTCACCCCTCCACTTT	CASKDSRYSPLHF
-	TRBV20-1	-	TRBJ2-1	TGCAGTGCCTTAGCTTACAATGAGCAGTTCTTC	CSALAYNEQFF
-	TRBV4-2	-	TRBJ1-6	TGTGCCAGCAGCCAAGATCAGGAGGGCAGAAATTCACCCCTCCACTTT	CASSQDQEGRNSPLHF
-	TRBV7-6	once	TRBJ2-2	TGTGCCAGCAGCTACAGGGCCTCGAACACCGGGGAGCTGTTTTTT	CASSYRASNTGELFF
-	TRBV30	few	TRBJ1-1	TGTGCCTGGCGGACCGCACAGGTATACACTGAAGCTTTCTTT	CAWRTAQVYTEAFF
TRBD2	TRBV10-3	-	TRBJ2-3	TGTGCCATTTCCCGATCCCTCACTAGCGGGAGGGATACGCAGTATTTT	CAISRSLTSGRDTQYF
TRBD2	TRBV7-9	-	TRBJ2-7	TGTGCCAGCGCACCCCTGTCTGGGCGGGAGGCCTTCTACGAGCAGTACTTC	CASAPLSGREAFYEQYF
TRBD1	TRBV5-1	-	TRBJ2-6	TGCGCCAGCAGCCAACCGAGGACAGGCCTCGACACCGCCTCCGGGGCCAACGTCCTGACTTTC	CASSQPRTGLDTASGANVLTF
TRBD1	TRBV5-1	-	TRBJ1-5	TGCGCCAGCAGCCCCGGGACAGCTCGCCAGCCCCAGCATTTT	CASSPGTARQPQHF
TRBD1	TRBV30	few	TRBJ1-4	TGTGCCTGGAGTGGCGACAGGGGAGGGTCTAATGAAAAACTGTTTTTT	CAWSGDRGGSNEKLFF
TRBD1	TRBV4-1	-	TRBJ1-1	TGCGCCAGCAGCCAAGTCTTTCGCAGGGGGCCTGAAGCTTTCTTT	CASSQVFRRGPEAFF
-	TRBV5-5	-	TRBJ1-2	TGTGCCAGCAGCTTGGCTACAGGCGGCTATGGCTACACCTTC	CASSLATGGYGYTF
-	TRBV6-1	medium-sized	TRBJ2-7	TGTGCCAGCAGTAGGGACTGGTACGAGCAGTACTTC	CASSRDWYEQYF
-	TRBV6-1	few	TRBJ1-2	TGTGCCAGCAGTCCATGGGACAAGGACGGTGGCTACACCTTC	CASSPWDKDGGYTF